A selection of T cell receptor beta chains follows, all from one sample in a study of blood T cell repertoires in COVID-19. Sequenced by immunoSEQ multiplex PCR; TCRdb stores in-frame clones only, minus some. The table shows 300,000 to 400,000 clones, with roughly 90% occurring only once. The sequenced sample consisted of PBMCs or T cells enriched from blood (not recorded which). The receptors were gathered from a woman under 40 with acute COVID-19. CDR3s include the opening cysteine and the closing phenylalanine or tryptophan. Each record gives: V gene, J gene, D gene, clone size, CDR3 protein, CDR3 DNA. D genes are given only for firm matches. Clone size is shown for a subset of rows, as once, few, many or a class of expanded clone.

v_gene: TRBV19; j_gene: TRBJ2-7; d_gene: -; abundance: -; CDR3aa: CASSIEQGPEHF; CDR3nt: TGTGCCAGTAGTATAGAGCAGGGCCCCGAGCACTTC
v_gene: TRBV2; j_gene: TRBJ1-2; d_gene: TRBD1; abundance: -; CDR3aa: CASSEEGGQPDPYGYTF; CDR3nt: TGTGCCAGCAGTGAAGAAGGGGGACAGCCGGATCCCTATGGCTACACCTTC
v_gene: TRBV30; j_gene: TRBJ1-1; d_gene: -; abundance: -; CDR3aa: CAWSSDSYTEAFF; CDR3nt: TGTGCCTGGAGTTCTGACAGTTACACTGAAGCTTTCTTT
v_gene: TRBV14; j_gene: TRBJ1-6; d_gene: TRBD1; abundance: -; CDR3aa: CASSQATGTAHSSPLHF; CDR3nt: TGTGCCAGCAGCCAAGCGACAGGGACAGCGCATAGTTCACCCCTCCACTTT
v_gene: TRBV6-2/TRBV6-3; j_gene: TRBJ1-5; d_gene: TRBD1; abundance: -; CDR3aa: CASSYRTGRRNQPQHF; CDR3nt: TGTGCCAGCAGTTACAGGACAGGGAGGCGCAATCAGCCCCAGCATTTT
v_gene: TRBV19; j_gene: TRBJ1-5; d_gene: -; abundance: -; CDR3aa: CASSGGAGYSNQPQHF; CDR3nt: TGTGCCAGTAGTGGGGGGGCAGGTTATAGCAATCAGCCCCAGCATTTT
v_gene: TRBV5-1; j_gene: TRBJ1-1; d_gene: TRBD1; abundance: -; CDR3aa: CASSSQGGNTEAFF; CDR3nt: TGCGCCAGCAGCTCACAGGGGGGGAACACTGAAGCTTTCTTT
v_gene: TRBV7-3; j_gene: TRBJ2-2; d_gene: -; abundance: -; CDR3aa: CASSLTVSGELFF; CDR3nt: TGTGCCAGCAGCTTAACGGTCAGCGGGGAGCTGTTTTTT
v_gene: TRBV7-9; j_gene: TRBJ2-7; d_gene: -; abundance: -; CDR3aa: CASGDYEQYF; CDR3nt: TGTGCCAGCGGAGACTACGAGCAGTACTTC
v_gene: TRBV5-1; j_gene: TRBJ2-1; d_gene: -; abundance: -; CDR3aa: CASSADISSYNEQFF; CDR3nt: TGCGCCAGCAGTGCCGACATTAGCTCCTACAATGAGCAGTTCTTC
v_gene: TRBV6-5; j_gene: TRBJ1-6; d_gene: TRBD1; abundance: -; CDR3aa: CASSNRDSAYSPLHF; CDR3nt: TGTGCCAGCAGTAACAGGGACAGCGCGTATTCACCCCTCCACTTT
v_gene: TRBV7-2; j_gene: TRBJ2-1; d_gene: -; abundance: -; CDR3aa: CASSLAGHGNEQFF; CDR3nt: TGTGCCAGCAGCTTAGCGGGACATGGGAATGAGCAGTTCTTC
v_gene: TRBV30; j_gene: TRBJ1-2; d_gene: TRBD1; abundance: -; CDR3aa: CAWITGGRHGYTF; CDR3nt: TGTGCCTGGATCACAGGGGGCCGTCATGGCTACACCTTC
v_gene: TRBV28; j_gene: TRBJ1-5; d_gene: -; abundance: few; CDR3aa: CASTPREGPQHF; CDR3nt: TGTGCCAGCACCCCCAGGGAGGGGCCCCAGCATTTT
v_gene: TRBV6-2/TRBV6-3; j_gene: TRBJ1-1; d_gene: -; abundance: once; CDR3aa: CASSYSGGANTEAFF; CDR3nt: TGTGCCAGCAGTTACTCGGGAGGAGCGAACACTGAAGCTTTCTTT
v_gene: TRBV27; j_gene: TRBJ1-4; d_gene: -; abundance: -; CDR3aa: CASGGVNEKLFF; CDR3nt: TGTGCCAGTGGGGGGGTTAATGAAAAACTGTTTTTT
v_gene: TRBV12-3/TRBV12-4; j_gene: TRBJ2-7; d_gene: -; abundance: few; CDR3aa: CASSHGALYEQYF; CDR3nt: TGTGCCAGCAGTCATGGGGCTCTCTACGAGCAGTACTTC
v_gene: TRBV12-3/TRBV12-4; j_gene: TRBJ1-2; d_gene: TRBD1; abundance: -; CDR3aa: CASSLGRGDGYTF; CDR3nt: TGTGCCAGCAGTTTGGGCAGGGGGGATGGCTACACCTTC
v_gene: TRBV4-2; j_gene: TRBJ1-2; d_gene: -; abundance: -; CDR3aa: CASSQGGFADGYTF; CDR3nt: TGTGCCAGCAGCCAAGGGGGCTTTGCGGATGGCTACACCTTC
v_gene: TRBV19; j_gene: TRBJ2-1; d_gene: TRBD1; abundance: -; CDR3aa: CASSPGQGIYNEQFF; CDR3nt: TGTGCCAGTAGTCCTGGACAGGGGATCTACAATGAGCAGTTCTTC
v_gene: TRBV24-1; j_gene: TRBJ1-6; d_gene: -; abundance: -; CDR3aa: CATSDSQAHNSPLHF; CDR3nt: TGTGCCACCAGTGATTCCCAGGCTCATAATTCACCCCTCCACTTT
v_gene: TRBV30; j_gene: TRBJ1-2; d_gene: -; abundance: -; CDR3aa: CAWSRREYGYTF; CDR3nt: TGTGCCTGGAGTAGGAGAGAATATGGCTACACCTTC
v_gene: TRBV29-1; j_gene: TRBJ2-7; d_gene: -; abundance: -; CDR3aa: CSVAFDSYEQYF; CDR3nt: TGCAGCGTTGCGTTTGACAGCTACGAGCAGTACTTC
v_gene: TRBV7-2; j_gene: TRBJ1-2; d_gene: TRBD1; abundance: -; CDR3aa: CASRQDPGLKAGGYGYTF; CDR3nt: TGTGCCAGCAGGCAGGACCCGGGCCTTAAGGCAGGGGGCTATGGCTACACCTTC
v_gene: TRBV4-1; j_gene: TRBJ2-2; d_gene: TRBD1; abundance: -; CDR3aa: CASSQAKGGMRDNTGELFF; CDR3nt: TGCGCCAGCAGCCAAGCGAAAGGGGGCATGAGGGATAACACCGGGGAGCTGTTTTTT
v_gene: TRBV5-6; j_gene: TRBJ2-7; d_gene: TRBD2; abundance: -; CDR3aa: CASSPDPGGLKSYEQYF; CDR3nt: TGTGCCAGCAGTCCTGATCCGGGGGGACTAAAGTCCTACGAGCAGTACTTC
v_gene: TRBV30; j_gene: TRBJ1-2; d_gene: -; abundance: -; CDR3aa: CACQREGEYGYTF; CDR3nt: TGTGCCTGCCAAAGGGAGGGGGAATACGGCTACACCTTC
v_gene: TRBV30; j_gene: TRBJ1-2; d_gene: -; abundance: -; CDR3aa: CAWSGDKDYGYTF; CDR3nt: TGTGCCTGGAGTGGTGACAAGGACTATGGCTACACCTTC
v_gene: TRBV28; j_gene: TRBJ1-2; d_gene: -; abundance: -; CDR3aa: CASSSPPNYGYTF; CDR3nt: TGTGCCAGCAGTTCCCCTCCCAACTATGGCTACACCTTC
v_gene: TRBV5-1; j_gene: TRBJ2-7; d_gene: TRBD1; abundance: once; CDR3aa: CASSRYGTGVHEQYF; CDR3nt: TGCGCCAGCAGCCGATACGGGACAGGGGTTCACGAGCAGTACTTC
v_gene: TRBV5-5; j_gene: TRBJ2-1; d_gene: TRBD1; abundance: -; CDR3aa: CASSTGQGRGNEQFF; CDR3nt: TGTGCCAGCAGCACAGGACAGGGTCGAGGCAATGAGCAGTTCTTC
v_gene: TRBV5-1; j_gene: TRBJ1-1; d_gene: TRBD1; abundance: once; CDR3aa: CASSRGTGGNTEAFF; CDR3nt: TGCGCCAGCAGCCGCGGGACAGGAGGGAACACTGAAGCTTTCTTT
v_gene: TRBV6-5; j_gene: TRBJ1-5; d_gene: TRBD1; abundance: -; CDR3aa: CASSQRQGRQPQHF; CDR3nt: TGTGCCAGCAGTCAACGACAGGGACGTCAGCCCCAGCATTTT
v_gene: TRBV5-1; j_gene: TRBJ2-1; d_gene: TRBD1; abundance: once; CDR3aa: CASSRGQGDYNEQFF; CDR3nt: TGCGCCAGCAGCCGGGGACAGGGAGACTACAATGAGCAGTTCTTC
v_gene: TRBV10-2; j_gene: TRBJ1-1; d_gene: TRBD1; abundance: -; CDR3aa: CASSESGQGRIGEAEAFF; CDR3nt: TGCGCCAGCAGTGAGTCGGGACAGGGGAGAATTGGGGAGGCTGAAGCTTTCTTT
v_gene: TRBV5-1; j_gene: TRBJ1-5; d_gene: -; abundance: few; CDR3aa: CASSLAGQGNQPQHF; CDR3nt: TGCGCCAGCAGCTTGGCCGGTCAGGGAAATCAGCCCCAGCATTTT
v_gene: TRBV19; j_gene: TRBJ1-6; d_gene: TRBD1; abundance: -; CDR3aa: CASSQDRAGNSPLHF; CDR3nt: TGTGCCAGTAGCCAGGACAGGGCGGGGAATTCACCCCTCCACTTT
v_gene: TRBV3-1/TRBV3-2; j_gene: TRBJ2-3; d_gene: TRBD2; abundance: -; CDR3aa: CASSQDLGLQLVGTDTQYF; CDR3nt: TGTGCCAGCAGCCAAGATTTGGGACTACAGTTGGTGGGCACAGATACGCAGTATTTT
v_gene: TRBV4-1; j_gene: TRBJ1-2; d_gene: -; abundance: -; CDR3aa: CASSQASADIGYTF; CDR3nt: TGCGCCAGCAGCCAAGCCTCGGCTGACATCGGCTACACCTTC
v_gene: TRBV4-3; j_gene: TRBJ2-5; d_gene: -; abundance: -; CDR3aa: CASSQAIRSQETQYF; CDR3nt: TGCGCCAGCAGCCAAGCAATAAGGAGCCAAGAGACCCAGTACTTC